These 23 T cell receptor beta chains originate from one sample sequenced in a study of persistence of HIV-infected CD4 T cells (dated by TCRdb to the early 2020s). For these receptors, no antigen is known. The immunoSEQ hsTCRB assay version 4 in survey mode was used to sequence TCRbeta repertoires from genomic DNA. TCRdb obtained this table from immuneACCESS and retained in-frame rearrangements with V and J assigned. These tables miss some clones; where compared with another copy, unresolved V genes account for less than half of the shortfall, and the remainder is unexplained. For this sample there are under 45,000 clones; more than 80% appear just once. The top ten clonotypes cover 0.85% to 1.3% of the sample. The sample's treatment or condition label, decoded: suppressive antiretroviral therapy. As a nonspecific positive control representing the CD4+ T cell repertoire, cells were stimulated with anti-CD3/anti-CD28 magnetic beads. Sorting of responding CD4+ T cells was based on upregulation of both CD40 ligand and CD69.

This sample comprised CD4+ T cells sorted from PBMCs after roughly 18-hour stimulation, obtained from a patient who received antiretroviral therapy. The sample's cell subset or site label, in plain terms: CD40L+CD69+ CD4 T cells responding to anti-CD3/anti-CD28 beads, representing the overall repertoire. The receptors here all came from an adult man with HIV who was CMV-seropositive.

This chain links TRBV29-1 with TRBJ1-6; D is perhaps TRBD1 (5 bases). The CDR3 loop spans 13 amino acids. CDR1 and CDR2 (germline): SQVTM, ANQGSEA. Trimming took 5 bases from V and 8 from J, leaving 13 bases between them. CDR3 coding DNA: TGCAGCGTTCGCACAGGAGAGTATTCACCCCTCCACTTT. Its translation: CSVRTGEYSPLHF.

CDR3 protein: CASSPLGLGETQYF. The CDR3, as DNA: TGTGCCAGCAGCCCACTGGGCTTAGGGGAGACCCAGTACTTC. V usage is TRBV14 and J usage is TRBJ2-5; D unresolved. Trimming removed 4 bases from V and 5 bases from J, with 14 bases in between. Looked up from germline, CDR1 is SGHDN and CDR2 is FVKESK. The CDR3 length is 14 residues. Full variable domain (rest looked up from reference TRBV14 and TRBJ2-5): EAGVTQFPSHSVIEKGQTVTLRCDPISGHDNLYWYRRVMGKEIKFLLHFVKESKQDESGMPNNRFLAERTGGTYSTLKVQPAELEDSGVYFCASSPLGLGETQYFGPGTRLLVL.

The chain has TRBV20-1 and TRBJ1-5, with D uncertain. The CDR3 sequence is 13 residues long. Germline CDR1 reads DFQATT; CDR2 reads SNEGSKA (reference sequence). The V end was cut by 3 bases, the J end by 5 bases, with 11 bases between. CDR3 in amino acids: CSASRGMDQPQHF. DNA of the CDR3: TGCAGTGCTAGTAGAGGGATGGATCAGCCCCAGCATTTT.

This chain connects TRBV19 to TRBJ2-7; D is perhaps TRBD1 (5 bases). From germline, CDR1 is LNHDA and CDR2 SQIVND (reference sequence). V shed 2 bases and J shed 1 base, with 9 bases lying between them. This CDR3 contains 14 residues. The CDR3 reads CASSISRGSYEQYF. The DNA for the CDR3 is TGTGCCAGTAGTATATCAAGGGGTTCCTACGAGCAGTACTTC.

About this clone: A junction boundary mismatches the germline segment, possibly from a read error. The chain carries TRBV28 and TRBJ2-7, with D perhaps assigned TRBD1 or TRBD2 (5 bases each). CDR1 is MDHEN and CDR2 is SYDVKM in the germline V gene. This CDR3 comprises 14 residues. As DNA, the CDR3 is TGTGCCAGCAGTCCCCGGGACGGCTCCTACGAGCAGTGCTTC. Residues: CASSPRDGSYEQCF.

J is TRBJ2-1 and V is TRBV27; 8 bases fit TRBD2. This CDR3 spans 16 amino acids. Trimming cost V 0 bases and J 8 bases; bases outside gene matches: 9. Germline V lookup: CDR1 MNHEY, CDR2 SMNVEV (reference sequence). CDR3 coding DNA: TGTGCCAGCAGTTTATCCACCCTCCGGGGGGGGGATGAGCAGTTCTTC. It codes for CASSLSTLRGGDEQFF.

The chain joins TRBV4-2 to TRBJ1-2, with 8 positions matching TRBD1. Germline V gene data show CDR1 as LGHNA and CDR2 as YNFKEQ. The CDR3 is made up of 15 amino acids. Trimming took 3 bases from V and 5 from J; bases not matched to a gene: 8. The CDR3 nucleotides read TGTGCCAGCAGCCAGTCGACAGGGGTGTTATATGGCTACACCTTC. Translation gives CASSQSTGVLYGYTF.

This clone was seen just once. The chain uses TRBV20-1 and TRBJ1-5; TRBD1 matches at 7 bases. V was pared by 5 bases and J by 11 bases, with 6 bases of the junction left unmatched. CDR3 length: 11 residues. CDR1 and CDR2 (germline): DFQATT, SNEGSKA (reference sequence). The CDR3 spells CSAPKQGTQHF. The DNA of the CDR3 is TGCAGTGCTCCCAAACAGGGGACCCAGCATTTT.

The V gene is TRBV2, the J gene TRBJ2-7; TRBD1 agrees at 7 bases. Per the germline V gene, CDR1 is SNHLY and CDR2 is FYNNEI. This CDR3 spans 12 amino acids. The J segment lost 7 bases and the V segment lost 6 bases, leaving 6 bases of the junction unmatched. Here the CDR3 DNA reads TGTGCCAGCAGAAAGGGGGCGAAAGAGCAGTACTTC. Translated, it gives CASRKGAKEQYF.

The rearrangement links TRBV3-1 (or the pseudogene TRBV3-2) to TRBJ2-7; no reliable D call. Trimming cost V 2 bases and J 5 bases, with 10 bases left between them. The CDR3 has 13 amino acids. Per germline, CDR1 LGHDT and CDR2 YNNKEL (reference sequence). CDR3 nucleotide sequence: TGTGCCAGCAGCCAACTTGCAGGCGACGAGCAGTACTTC. It specifies CASSQLAGDEQYF.

The chain uses TRBV30 and TRBJ1-6; a weak D match, TRBD1 (6 bases). There are 13 residues in the CDR3. The V gene's germline CDR1 is GTSNPN and CDR2 SVGIG (reference sequence). V gave up 3 bases and J gave up 7 bases, with 10 bases separating them. CDR3 in amino acids: CAWRRTVNSPLHF. CDR3 coding DNA: TGTGCCTGGAGGCGGACAGTCAATTCACCCCTCCACTTT. The variable domain in full, completed from reference TRBV30 and TRBJ1-6, reads SQTIHQWPATLVQPVGSPLSLECTVEGTSNPNLYWYRQAAGRGLQLLFYSVGIGQISSEVPQNLSASRPQDRQFILSSKKLLLSDSGFYLCAWRRTVNSPLHFGNGTRLTVT.

This chain's CDR3 is CASSQESTGSSSQYF. CDR3 nucleotides: TGCGCCAGCAGCCAAGAAAGTACAGGTTCCTCCTCGCAGTATTTT. This chain uses TRBV4-1 with TRBJ2-3; D perhaps matches TRBD1 (5 bases). Per the germline V gene, CDR1 is MGHRA and CDR2 is YSYEKL. The CDR3 sequence is 15 residues long. The germline V and J ends were trimmed by 0 bases and 10 bases, with 17 bases remaining between them.

CDR3 bases: TGTGCCAGCAGCTTATTGGGACAGGGCACTGAAGCTTTCTTT. It translates to CASSLLGQGTEAFF. This chain connects TRBV7-2 to TRBJ1-1; 9 nucleotides agree with TRBD1. Germline CDR1 is SGHTA and CDR2 is FQGNSA. The J segment lost 4 bases and the V segment lost 2 bases, leaving 2 bases of the junction unmatched. This CDR3 has 14 residues.

This chain links TRBV7-2 with TRBJ2-1, with a weak D call TRBD1 (6 bases). The V and J ends lost 1 base and 7 bases respectively, with 11 bases between them. The CDR3 is made up of 14 amino acids. Per germline, CDR1 SGHTA and CDR2 FQGNSA. Here the CDR3 reads CASSLEAGVNEQFF. CDR3 bases: TGTGCCAGCAGCTTAGAGGCAGGGGTGAATGAGCAGTTCTTC.

This clone was detected only once. The chain recombines TRBV3-1 (or the pseudogene TRBV3-2) with TRBJ2-3, with D perhaps matching TRBD1 (6 bases). Germline V gives CDR1 LGHDT, CDR2 YNNKEL (reference sequence). CDR3 length: 15 amino acids. The V and J ends lost 0 bases and 6 bases respectively, with 13 bases between them. The CDR3 spells CASSQDRGGLDTQYF. The CDR3 nucleotides read TGTGCCAGCAGCCAAGACAGGGGCGGTCTGGATACGCAGTATTTT.

J is TRBJ1-6 and V is TRBV14, with 8 bases lining up with TRBD1. The CDR3 is 14 residues long. J was trimmed by 11 bases and V by 5 bases; bases with no gene match: 8. Germline lookup yields CDR1 SGHDN and CDR2 FVKESK. Here the CDR3 reads CASSAGQGVTPLHF. CDR3 in DNA: TGTGCCAGCAGCGCTGGACAGGGAGTAACACCCCTCCACTTT.

The chain combines TRBV19 with TRBJ1-5; D perhaps matches TRBD1 (5 bases). The CDR3 has 13 amino acids. Germline CDR1 is LNHDA and CDR2 is SQIVND (reference sequence). The V end was cut by 7 bases, the J end by 6 bases, with 13 bases between. In DNA form, the CDR3 reads TGTGCCAGTACTAACGTGGGGGGTCAGCCCCAGCATTTT. Translated, it gives CASTNVGGQPQHF.

The CDR3: CASTLLAGETQYF. The CDR3 DNA is TGTGCCAGCACCCTTCTAGCGGGCGAGACCCAGTACTTC. The chain combines TRBV12-3 or TRBV12-4 with TRBJ2-5; 8 nucleotides match TRBD2. This CDR3 has 13 residues. Unmatched junction bases numbered 6, after V lost 7 bases and J lost 5 bases.

This chain joins TRBV23-1 and TRBJ2-1, with 10 nucleotides matching TRBD1. TRBV23-1 is marked as an open reading frame, function uncertain. CDR3 length: 16 residues. The V gene end was trimmed by 4 bases and the J gene end by 7 bases; junction bases not matched to a gene: 10. The CDR3 protein is CASSRSGTGAGNEQFF. CDR3 sequence (DNA): TGCGCCAGCAGTCGCTCCGGGACAGGGGCGGGGAATGAGCAGTTCTTC.

The chain uses TRBV19 and TRBJ1-5; D is possibly TRBD1 (5 bases). Trimming left V 8 bases short and J 13 bases short, with 12 bases between. The germline V gene has CDR1 LNHDA and CDR2 SQIVND (reference sequence). There are 10 residues in the CDR3. The CDR3 is CASGTGLQHF. Here the CDR3 DNA reads TGTGCCAGTGGGACCGGGTTACAGCATTTT.

The CDR3 nucleotides are TGTGCCACCAGACGGCGGTATCAAGCGGATGAGCAGTTCTTC. It translates to CATRRRYQADEQFF. This chain joins TRBV24-1 and TRBJ2-1; TRBD2 might be the D (5 bases). Germline-derived CDR1 and CDR2 are KGHDR and SFDVKD. The CDR3 contains 14 residues. V lost 7 bases to trimming and J lost 8 bases, with 17 bases between them.

V gene TRBV28 combines with J gene TRBJ1-4; the D gene is possibly TRBD1 (6 bases). Germline-derived CDR1 and CDR2 are MDHEN and SYDVKM. Trimming took 1 base from V and 0 from J, leaving 15 bases between them. The CDR3 contains 18 residues. In nucleotides, the CDR3 is TGTGCCAGCAGTTTATACTCACAGGGTGTGGCAACTAATGAAAAACTGTTTTTT. Residues: CASSLYSQGVATNEKLFF.

The gene calls are TRBV2 and TRBJ2-3, with D perhaps matching TRBD1 (6 bases). CDR3 length equals 13 residues. Trimming took 8 bases from V and 2 from J, leaving 11 bases between them. CDR1 and CDR2 from the germline V gene are SNHLY and FYNNEI. In nucleotides, the CDR3 is TGTGCCAGCCTCCGGGACACCACAGATACGCAGTATTTT. This encodes CASLRDTTDTQYF.